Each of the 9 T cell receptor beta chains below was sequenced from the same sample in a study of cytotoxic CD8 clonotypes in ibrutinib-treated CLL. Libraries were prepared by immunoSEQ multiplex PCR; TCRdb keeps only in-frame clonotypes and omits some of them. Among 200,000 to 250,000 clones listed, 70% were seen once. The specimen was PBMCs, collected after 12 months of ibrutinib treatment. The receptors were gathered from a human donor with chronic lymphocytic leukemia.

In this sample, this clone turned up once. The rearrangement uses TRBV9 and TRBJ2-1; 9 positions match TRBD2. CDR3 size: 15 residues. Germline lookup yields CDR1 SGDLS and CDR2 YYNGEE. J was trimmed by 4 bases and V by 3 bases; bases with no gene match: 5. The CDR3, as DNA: TGTGCCAGCAGCGGACCGGGACTAGCATACAATGAGCAGTTCTTC. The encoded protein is CASSGPGLAYNEQFF.

The CDR3 sequence: CASSHYEQYF. In DNA, the CDR3 is TGTGCCAGCAGCCATTACGAGCAGTACTTC. This chain links TRBV6-5 with TRBJ2-7; no clear D gene. CDR3 length: 10 residues. The germline CDR1 and CDR2 sequences are MNHEY and SVGAGI. V was trimmed by 6 bases and J by 4 bases, leaving 4 bases between them.

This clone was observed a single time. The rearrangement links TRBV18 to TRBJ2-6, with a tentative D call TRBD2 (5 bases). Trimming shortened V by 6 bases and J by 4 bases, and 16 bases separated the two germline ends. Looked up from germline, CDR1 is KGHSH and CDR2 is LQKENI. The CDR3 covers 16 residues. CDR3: CASSADSAAGANVLTF. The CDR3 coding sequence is TGTGCCAGCTCGGCGGACTCGGCGGCCGGGGCCAACGTCCTGACTTTC.

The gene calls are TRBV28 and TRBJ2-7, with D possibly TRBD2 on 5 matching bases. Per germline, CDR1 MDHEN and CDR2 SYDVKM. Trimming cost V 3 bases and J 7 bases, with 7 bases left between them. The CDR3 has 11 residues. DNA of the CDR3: TGTGCCAGCAGTTTGTCGGGGGAGCAGTACTTC. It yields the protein CASSLSGEQYF.

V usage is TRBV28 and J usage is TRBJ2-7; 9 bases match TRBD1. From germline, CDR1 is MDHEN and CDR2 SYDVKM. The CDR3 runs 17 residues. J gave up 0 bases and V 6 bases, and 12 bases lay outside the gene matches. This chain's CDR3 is CASSTLGQGSSSYEQYF. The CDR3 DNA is TGTGCCAGCAGCACCTTAGGACAGGGGTCTAGCTCCTACGAGCAGTACTTC.

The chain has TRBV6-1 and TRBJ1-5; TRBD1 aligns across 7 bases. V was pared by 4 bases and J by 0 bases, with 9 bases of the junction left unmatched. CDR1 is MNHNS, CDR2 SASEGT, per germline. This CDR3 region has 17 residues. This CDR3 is CASSARFTGDSNQPQHF. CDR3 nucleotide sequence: TGTGCCAGCAGTGCCCGATTCACAGGGGATAGCAATCAGCCCCAGCATTTT.

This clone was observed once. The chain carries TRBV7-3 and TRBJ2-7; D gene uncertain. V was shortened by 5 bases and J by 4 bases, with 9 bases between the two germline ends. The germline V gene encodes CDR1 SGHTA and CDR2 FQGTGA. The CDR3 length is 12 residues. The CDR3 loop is CASSLPGYEQYF. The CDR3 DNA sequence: TGTGCCAGCAGCCTGCCCGGTTACGAGCAGTACTTC.

The CDR3 sequence: CASSLKTSELTDTQYF. CDR3 bases: TGTGCCAGCAGCCTCAAGACTAGCGAGTTAACAGATACGCAGTATTTT. The chain employs TRBV13 and TRBJ2-3; 8 nucleotides line up with TRBD2. Trimming removed 5 bases from V and 3 bases from J; junction bases left unmatched: 10. Looked up from germline, CDR1 is PRHDT and CDR2 is FYEKMQ (reference sequence). CDR3 size: 16 residues.

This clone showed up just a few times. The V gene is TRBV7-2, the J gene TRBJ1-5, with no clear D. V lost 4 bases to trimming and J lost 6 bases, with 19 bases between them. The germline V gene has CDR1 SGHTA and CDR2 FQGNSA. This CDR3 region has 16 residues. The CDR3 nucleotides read TGTGCCAGCAGCTCGCTAGCGGCCCCGGATTCTCAGCCCCAGCATTTT. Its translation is CASSSLAAPDSQPQHF. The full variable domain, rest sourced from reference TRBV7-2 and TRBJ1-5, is GAGVSQSPSNKVTEKGKDVELRCDPISGHTALYWYRQSLGQGLEFLIYFQGNSAPDKSGLPSDRFSAERTGGSVSTLTIQRTQQEDSAVYLCASSSLAAPDSQPQHFGDGTRLSIL.